This T cell receptor beta chain was recorded in a study of T cell responses to AZD1222 COVID-19 vaccine. Findings and limits, study-wide: Repertoires were collected only later (after the peak T cell response had occurred). There were mostly white British donors and more females than males, and clonal diversity was possibly underestimated. Just a handful of AZD1222 recipients were seropositive at baseline.

Profiled with immunoSEQ multiplex PCR; TCRdb holds only in-frame clones, not every one. The table records 150,000 or so clones, approximately 90% of them present only once. The CDR3 consists of 14 residues. V was clipped by 6 bases and J by 0 bases, with 12 bases between them. The germline V gene encodes CDR1 MNHEY and CDR2 SMNVEV (reference sequence). Remarks on this clone: Its specificity is unknown.

This receptor was taken from an adult who received the MenACWY meningococcal vaccine as a control. The sequencing here drew on peripheral blood, taken 28 days after the second dose of the MenACWY control vaccine. The V call is TRBV27, the J call TRBJ2-7; TRBD1 might be the D (5 bases). CDR3 amino acids: CASSSHRSSYEQYF. For the CDR3, the DNA is TGTGCCAGCAGCTCCCACAGGAGCTCCTACGAGCAGTACTTC.